This entry features one T cell receptor beta chain sequence. Authors' data handling: Estimated nucleated cell counts came from reference gene primer amplification. Sequencing used immunoSEQ multiplex PCR; TCRdb keeps in-frame clones, though not all of them. That table gives V, J and clone size, and the DNA gave D and trimming. The sample lists tens of thousands of clones; around 84% were seen once. The sample is drawn from a study of blood T cell repertoires in COVID-19. Study as a whole: T cells, B-cell-depleted T cells, or PBMCs provided the cDNA or gDNA that served as material.

Trimming took off 4 bases at V and 3 bases at J, with 21 bases between the two ends. The CDR3 consists of 17 residues. In germline, CDR1 is SGHDN, CDR2 FVKESK. V usage is TRBV14 and J usage is TRBJ2-5; possibly TRBD1 for D (6 bases). The specimen was peripheral blood. The TCR was taken from a human donor in a cohort sampled during active COVID-19. The CDR3 is CASSPRRPTGREETQYF. The CDR3 DNA is TGTGCCAGCAGCCCCCGGCGCCCCACAGGGCGGGAAGAGACCCAGTACTTC.